This is a list of T cell receptor beta chains from one sample in a study of T cell responses to AZD1222 COVID-19 vaccine. Clones were read by immunoSEQ multiplex PCR, and TCRdb kept only the in-frame ones, dropping some. The sample lists about 130,000 clones; about 90% were seen once. The starting material was peripheral blood, obtained on day 0 of AZD1222 vaccination. Receptors were obtained from an adult in good health. Both conserved end residues are part of each CDR3. D genes are given only for firm matches. Size values are once, few and many counts, or a class for expanded clones, and some rows have none.

D gene: -
clone size: -
J gene: TRBJ1-5
V gene: TRBV6-6
CDR3 protein: CASSLQGTSNQPQHF
CDR3 DNA: TGTGCCAGCAGTCTGCAGGGAACTAGCAATCAGCCCCAGCATTTT

D gene: TRBD1
clone size: -
J gene: TRBJ1-2
V gene: TRBV10-3
CDR3 protein: CAISEGVRTGNYTF
CDR3 DNA: TGTGCCATCAGTGAGGGGGTTCGGACAGGAAACTACACCTTC

D gene: -
clone size: -
J gene: TRBJ2-2
V gene: TRBV6-6
CDR3 protein: CASLRGGANTGELFF
CDR3 DNA: TGTGCCAGCCTCAGGGGTGGAGCGAACACCGGGGAGCTGTTTTTT

D gene: -
clone size: -
J gene: TRBJ2-7
V gene: TRBV29-1
CDR3 protein: CSVKDSYEQYF
CDR3 DNA: TGCAGCGTAAAAGACAGCTACGAGCAGTACTTC

D gene: -
clone size: -
J gene: TRBJ1-5
V gene: TRBV3-1/TRBV3-2
CDR3 protein: CASSQDLGNQPQHF
CDR3 DNA: TGTGCCAGCAGCCAAGATCTGGGGAATCAGCCCCAGCATTTT

D gene: -
clone size: -
J gene: TRBJ2-3
V gene: TRBV3-1/TRBV3-2
CDR3 protein: CASSQDVVSSDTQYF
CDR3 DNA: TGTGCCAGCAGCCAAGATGTCGTTAGCTCAGATACGCAGTATTTT

D gene: -
clone size: -
J gene: TRBJ1-1
V gene: TRBV27
CDR3 protein: CASGGVMNTEAFF
CDR3 DNA: TGTGCCAGCGGGGGTGTAATGAACACTGAAGCTTTCTTT

D gene: TRBD2
clone size: -
J gene: TRBJ2-2
V gene: TRBV30
CDR3 protein: CAWRPSSMRTRIRGELFF
CDR3 DNA: TGTGCCTGGAGACCGTCCAGTATGAGGACTAGGATACGCGGGGAGCTGTTTTTT

D gene: -
clone size: -
J gene: TRBJ1-1
V gene: TRBV5-1
CDR3 protein: CASSLGATNTEAFF
CDR3 DNA: TGCGCCAGCAGCTTGGGGGCGACGAACACTGAAGCTTTCTTT

D gene: -
clone size: -
J gene: TRBJ1-2
V gene: TRBV27
CDR3 protein: CASSLKITGDYGYTF
CDR3 DNA: TGTGCCAGCAGCCTTAAAATAACTGGGGACTATGGCTACACCTTC

D gene: -
clone size: -
J gene: TRBJ2-5
V gene: TRBV15
CDR3 protein: CATSRGTSQETQYF
CDR3 DNA: TGTGCCACCAGCAGAGGGACTTCTCAAGAGACCCAGTACTTC

D gene: -
clone size: -
J gene: TRBJ1-1
V gene: TRBV5-1
CDR3 protein: CASSLRGINTEAFF
CDR3 DNA: TGCGCCAGCAGCTTGAGGGGCATCAACACTGAAGCTTTCTTT

D gene: TRBD1
clone size: -
J gene: TRBJ2-1
V gene: TRBV3-1/TRBV3-2
CDR3 protein: CASSLDRDPYNEQFF
CDR3 DNA: TGTGCCAGCAGCCTGGACAGGGATCCCTACAATGAGCAGTTCTTC

D gene: -
clone size: -
J gene: TRBJ1-5
V gene: TRBV4-3
CDR3 protein: CASSQDGSGNQPQHF
CDR3 DNA: TGCGCCAGCAGCCAAGATGGGAGCGGCAATCAGCCCCAGCATTTT

D gene: -
clone size: few
J gene: TRBJ1-3
V gene: TRBV5-4
CDR3 protein: CASSFGSGSGNTIYF
CDR3 DNA: TGTGCCAGCAGCTTCGGGTCAGGGTCCGGAAACACCATATATTTT

D gene: -
clone size: -
J gene: TRBJ2-7
V gene: TRBV5-1
CDR3 protein: CASSLDPGTSEQYF
CDR3 DNA: TGCGCCAGCAGCTTGGATCCCGGGACTTCCGAGCAGTACTTC

D gene: -
clone size: -
J gene: TRBJ1-2
V gene: TRBV28
CDR3 protein: CASRPIGTVNYGYTF
CDR3 DNA: TGTGCCAGCAGGCCCATCGGGACGGTAAACTATGGCTACACCTTC

D gene: -
clone size: -
J gene: TRBJ2-3
V gene: TRBV24-1
CDR3 protein: CATSDLRQEATDTQYF
CDR3 DNA: TGTGCCACCAGTGATTTGCGACAGGAGGCCACAGATACGCAGTATTTT

D gene: -
clone size: -
J gene: TRBJ1-1
V gene: TRBV27
CDR3 protein: CASSQKFTGKQNTEAFF
CDR3 DNA: TGTGCCAGCAGTCAGAAGTTCACAGGGAAACAAAACACTGAAGCTTTCTTT

D gene: TRBD1
clone size: -
J gene: TRBJ1-1
V gene: TRBV4-1
CDR3 protein: CASSQGQGSRNTEAFF
CDR3 DNA: TGCGCCAGCAGCCAAGGACAGGGGTCTCGGAACACTGAAGCTTTCTTT

D gene: TRBD1
clone size: -
J gene: TRBJ1-5
V gene: TRBV19
CDR3 protein: CASSIGTGPNQPQHF
CDR3 DNA: TGTGCCAGTAGTATCGGGACAGGGCCGAATCAGCCCCAGCATTTT

D gene: -
clone size: -
J gene: TRBJ1-1
V gene: TRBV5-5
CDR3 protein: CASSWGSRVNTEAFF
CDR3 DNA: TGTGCCAGCAGCTGGGGGTCGAGGGTGAACACTGAAGCTTTCTTT

D gene: TRBD2
clone size: -
J gene: TRBJ2-1
V gene: TRBV11-2
CDR3 protein: CASSVERDAYNEQFF
CDR3 DNA: TGTGCCAGCAGCGTCGAGCGGGACGCATACAATGAGCAGTTCTTC

D gene: TRBD1
clone size: -
J gene: TRBJ1-1
V gene: TRBV29-1
CDR3 protein: CSVRQGMNTEAFF
CDR3 DNA: TGCAGCGTACGACAGGGCATGAACACTGAAGCTTTCTTT

D gene: -
clone size: -
J gene: TRBJ1-2
V gene: TRBV28
CDR3 protein: CASSLFYSYGYTF
CDR3 DNA: TGTGCCAGCAGTTTATTTTACAGTTATGGCTACACCTTC

D gene: -
clone size: once
J gene: TRBJ1-4
V gene: TRBV5-1
CDR3 protein: CASSLAGPTNEKLFF
CDR3 DNA: TGCGCCAGCAGCTTGGCGGGCCCAACTAATGAAAAACTGTTTTTT

D gene: -
clone size: -
J gene: TRBJ2-5
V gene: TRBV2
CDR3 protein: CASSPSSAQETQYF
CDR3 DNA: TGTGCCAGCAGTCCTTCTAGCGCCCAAGAGACCCAGTACTTC

D gene: -
clone size: -
J gene: TRBJ2-1
V gene: TRBV27
CDR3 protein: CASSSPNLNEQFF
CDR3 DNA: TGTGCCAGCAGTTCGCCCAATTTGAATGAGCAGTTCTTC

D gene: -
clone size: -
J gene: TRBJ1-4
V gene: TRBV19
CDR3 protein: CASSFNRAEKLFF
CDR3 DNA: TGTGCCAGTAGTTTCAACAGGGCTGAAAAACTGTTTTTT

D gene: -
clone size: -
J gene: TRBJ1-1
V gene: TRBV7-2
CDR3 protein: CASRTPGNLNTEAFF
CDR3 DNA: TGTGCCAGCAGGACCCCGGGGAACCTGAACACTGAAGCTTTCTTT

D gene: -
clone size: -
J gene: TRBJ2-7
V gene: TRBV14
CDR3 protein: CASSQVVWGTLAGETYEQYF
CDR3 DNA: TGTGCCAGCAGCCAAGTGGTTTGGGGGACCCTCGCAGGTGAAACCTACGAGCAGTACTTC

D gene: TRBD1
clone size: -
J gene: TRBJ1-2
V gene: TRBV27
CDR3 protein: CASSLISGGPGGYTF
CDR3 DNA: TGTGCCAGCAGTTTGATTTCAGGGGGGCCTGGTGGCTACACCTTC

D gene: TRBD2
clone size: -
J gene: TRBJ2-5
V gene: TRBV6-5
CDR3 protein: CASSGRGRGETQYF
CDR3 DNA: TGTGCCAGCAGCGGGAGGGGGAGGGGGGAGACCCAGTACTTC

D gene: TRBD1
clone size: once
J gene: TRBJ1-1
V gene: TRBV11-2
CDR3 protein: CASSLELGQGNTEAFF
CDR3 DNA: TGTGCCAGCAGCTTAGAATTGGGACAGGGGAACACTGAAGCTTTCTTT

D gene: -
clone size: -
J gene: TRBJ1-2
V gene: TRBV4-3
CDR3 protein: CASSQDIRSGLEDGYTF
CDR3 DNA: TGCGCCAGCAGCCAAGATATTAGGTCAGGTTTGGAGGATGGCTACACCTTC

D gene: -
clone size: once
J gene: TRBJ1-3
V gene: TRBV6-6
CDR3 protein: CASSYDSVSGNTIYF
CDR3 DNA: TGTGCCAGCAGTTACGACAGCGTCTCTGGAAACACCATATATTTT

D gene: -
clone size: -
J gene: TRBJ2-7
V gene: TRBV6-2/TRBV6-3
CDR3 protein: CASSYSRGWAGEQYF
CDR3 DNA: TGTGCCAGCAGTTACTCCCGGGGTTGGGCGGGCGAGCAGTACTTC

D gene: -
clone size: -
J gene: TRBJ1-1
V gene: TRBV7-9
CDR3 protein: CASSLGTEAFF
CDR3 DNA: TGTGCCAGCAGTCTGGGCACTGAAGCTTTCTTT

D gene: TRBD2
clone size: -
J gene: TRBJ2-5
V gene: TRBV27
CDR3 protein: CASSLLGGRPGETQYF
CDR3 DNA: TGTGCCAGCAGTTTATTAGGCGGGAGGCCTGGGGAGACCCAGTACTTC

D gene: TRBD1
clone size: -
J gene: TRBJ1-5
V gene: TRBV7-2
CDR3 protein: CASSLEGQGARQPQHF
CDR3 DNA: TGTGCCAGCAGCTTGGAGGGACAGGGGGCACGTCAGCCCCAGCATTTT

D gene: -
clone size: few
J gene: TRBJ1-1
V gene: TRBV5-1
CDR3 protein: CASQPGGGTGTEAFF
CDR3 DNA: TGCGCCAGCCAACCAGGTGGGGGGACGGGCACTGAAGCTTTCTTT

D gene: -
clone size: -
J gene: TRBJ2-2
V gene: TRBV5-1
CDR3 protein: CASSLVGALNTGELFF
CDR3 DNA: TGCGCCAGCAGCTTGGTAGGGGCTCTGAACACCGGGGAGCTGTTTTTT